Presented here are 30 T cell receptor beta chains from one specimen sequenced in a study of HIV-infected children after antiretroviral therapy interruption. Unique molecular identifiers were included in an RNA-based 3' RACE TCR library. TCRdb analysed the 3' RACE reads with MiXCR anew, one entry per CDR3 protein. In the table there are about 89,000 distinct CDR3 sequences, roughly 6.7% of which are singletons. Treatment denoted: PENTA 11 planned treatment interruption arm or continuous ART arm. The sequenced sample was CD45RA+ CD4+ T cells from PBMCs, pooled from several time points, obtained from a donor given antiretroviral therapy, either interrupted or continuous. Subset reported: naive CD4+ CD45RA+ CD45RO- T cells. The receptors originated from a pool of human donors with HIV.

This clonotype has more than one count but fewer than ten. The chain employs TRBV6-6 and TRBJ1-4, with D uncertain. Germline assignment: CDR1 MNHNY and CDR2 SVGAGI (reference sequence). The CDR3 covers 12 residues. Deletions cut 2 bases from V and 11 bases from J, with 9 bases between. CDR3 amino acids: CASSYGEIKLFF. CDR3 DNA: TGTGCCAGCAGTTACGGGGAAATTAAACTGTTTTTT.

This clonotype was counted many times. The chain combines TRBV20-1 with TRBJ2-3, with no clear D. The CDR3 has 15 amino acids. The germline gives CDR1 DFQATT, CDR2 SNEGSKA (reference sequence). V was cut by 0 bases and J by 1 base, with 11 bases left in between. The DNA of the CDR3 is TGCAGTGCTAGAGAATTAGGTGGGGGCACAGATACGCAGTATTTT. Its protein is CSARELGGGTDTQYF.

In its sample, this clonotype is medium-sized (0.01 to 0.1%). The chain carries TRBV6-5 and TRBJ1-1; D possibly corresponds to TRBD1 (6 bases). Germline loops: CDR1 MNHEY, CDR2 SVGAGI. V was trimmed by 4 bases and J by 5 bases, leaving 11 bases between them. The CDR3 loop spans 13 amino acids. CDR3 residues: CASSSRGGTEAFF. The CDR3 DNA reads as TGTGCCAGCAGTTCTAGGGGGGGAACTGAAGCTTTCTTT.

This clonotype came up many times. The chain has TRBV19 and TRBJ2-2; D gene uncertain. Trimming stripped 3 bases from V and 2 bases from J, with 7 bases between. From germline, CDR1 is LNHDA and CDR2 SQIVND (reference sequence). The CDR3 has 14 residues. CDR3: CASSIRTNTGELFF. The CDR3 DNA sequence: TGTGCCAGTAGTATTCGAACAAACACCGGGGAGCTGTTTTTT.

At least ten counts were recorded for this clonotype. This chain uses TRBV29-1 with TRBJ2-4, with D unresolved. The V end was cut by 3 bases, the J end by 0 bases, with 3 bases between. CDR3 length: 12 amino acids. Germline assignment: CDR1 SQVTM and CDR2 ANQGSEA. The CDR3 loop reads CSVEEAKNIQYF. DNA for the CDR3: TGCAGCGTTGAGGAAGCCAAAAACATTCAGTACTTC.

This clonotype was detected many times. The chain combines TRBV12-3 or TRBV12-4 with TRBJ1-5; D gene uncertain. This CDR3 has 13 residues. Trimming took off 3 bases at V and 5 bases at J, with 8 bases between the two ends. DNA for the CDR3: TGTGCCAGCAGTTTTACCGAGGATCAGCCCCAGCATTTT. It encodes CASSFTEDQPQHF.

The V call is TRBV7-2, the J call TRBJ2-7, with a weak D call TRBD1 (5 bases). Looked up from germline, CDR1 is SGHTA and CDR2 is FQGNSA. The V end was cut by 1 base, the J end by 3 bases, with 10 bases between. This CDR3 region has 14 residues. In DNA, the CDR3 is TGTGCCAGCAGCTTAGTCCACAGGAACTACGAGCAGTACTTC. It translates to CASSLVHRNYEQYF.

This clonotype has more than one count but fewer than ten. This chain uses TRBV5-5 with TRBJ1-2; D possibly corresponds to TRBD1 (6 bases). The CDR3 length is 13 residues. Germline loops: CDR1 SGHKS, CDR2 YYEKEE (reference sequence). Trimming stripped 1 base from V and 6 bases from J, with 10 bases between. DNA of the CDR3: TGTGCCAGCAGCTTGCCGGGGGGCGATGGCTACACCTTC. The encoded protein is CASSLPGGDGYTF.

This clonotype was detected a few times. The CDR3 bases are TGTGCCAGCAGTTACTTTTGGGCCGCAGATACGCAGTATTTT. Protein: CASSYFWAADTQYF. The chain has TRBV6-6 and TRBJ2-3; no definite D call. CDR3 length: 14 residues. Trimming cost V 1 base and J 4 bases, with 9 bases left between them. Germline-derived CDR1 and CDR2 are MNHNY and SVGAGI (reference sequence).

This clonotype was seen repeatedly, ten times or more. This sequence joins TRBV10-3 and TRBJ1-1; D call uncertain. There are 15 residues in the CDR3. Germline V gene sequence: CDR1 ENHRY, CDR2 SYGVKD. V lost 3 bases and J lost 4, with 15 bases in between. Here the CDR3 DNA reads TGTGCCATCAGTGATATGGACCTCTTTGGCACTGAAGCTTTCTTT. Amino acids: CAISDMDLFGTEAFF.

This clonotype was counted many times. V is TRBV7-6 and J is TRBJ2-6; weak D call: TRBD2 (6 bases). V dropped 5 bases and J dropped 2 bases, with 13 bases sitting between them. Per germline, CDR1 SGHVS and CDR2 FNYEAQ. The CDR3 has 16 amino acids. CDR3 DNA: TGTGCCAGCAGCGTTCAGGGAGGAGCTGGGGCCAACGTCCTGACTTTC. The encoded protein is CASSVQGGAGANVLTF.

This clonotype was counted ten times or more. The chain joins TRBV11-2 to TRBJ2-5; 8 bases map to TRBD2. The CDR3 has 15 amino acids. With V trimmed by 5 bases and J by 5 bases, 10 bases remained unmatched. Germline-derived CDR1 and CDR2 are SGHAT and FQNNGV. The CDR3 DNA follows: TGTGCCAGCAGCGCGAGTCGGGGGGGCTGGGAGACCCAGTACTTC. This sequence encodes CASSASRGGWETQYF.

This clonotype was picked up many times. The V and J genes are TRBV3-1 and TRBJ2-3; 7 positions agree with TRBD2. Trimming cost V 4 bases and J 2 bases; bases outside gene matches: 3. The germline CDR1 and CDR2 sequences are LGHDT and YNNKEL (reference sequence). This CDR3 contains 14 residues. CDR3 bases: TGTGCCAGCAGCCCTAGCGGCTCCACAGATACGCAGTATTTT. It codes for CASSPSGSTDTQYF.

This clonotype has ten or more counts. This chain joins TRBV11-3 and TRBJ2-3; D unclear. V dropped 5 bases and J dropped 0 bases, with 15 bases sitting between them. This CDR3 contains 16 residues. CDR1 SGHNT and CDR2 YENEEA come from the germline V gene. The CDR3 coding sequence is TGTGCCAGCAGCCCCGGCGCATCCTATAGCACAGATACGCAGTATTTT. Translating gives CASSPGASYSTDTQYF.

The chain uses TRBV19 and TRBJ2-3; D is uncertain. V was clipped by 6 bases and J by 2 bases, with 12 bases between them. The CDR3 is 14 residues long. Germline-derived CDR1 and CDR2 are LNHDA and SQIVND (reference sequence). The CDR3 reads CASSPLQNTDTQYF. As DNA, the CDR3 is TGTGCCAGTAGCCCCCTACAGAACACAGATACGCAGTATTTT.

This clonotype has a count of ten or more. The V call is TRBV2, the J call TRBJ1-1, with D possibly matching TRBD1 (5 bases). Germline assignment: CDR1 SNHLY and CDR2 FYNNEI. This CDR3 is 14 amino acids long. V lost 8 bases, J lost 1 base, and 14 bases lay in between. CDR3 nucleotides: TGTGCCAGCGGGAGAGACAGACAGAACACTGAAGCTTTCTTT. Residues: CASGRDRQNTEAFF.

This clonotype appeared many times. The chain has TRBV19 and TRBJ2-7; D ambiguous. The CDR3 is made up of 15 amino acids. Germline V lookup: CDR1 LNHDA, CDR2 SQIVND (reference sequence). Trimming left V 0 bases short and J 2 bases short, with 11 bases between. DNA of the CDR3: TGTGCCAGTAGTATAGATGGGGTGCGGACCTACGAGCAGTACTTC. It specifies CASSIDGVRTYEQYF.

This clonotype came up many times. J is TRBJ1-1 and V is TRBV5-6, with a tentative D call TRBD1 (5 bases). CDR1 is SGHDT and CDR2 is YYEEEE in the germline V gene. Trimming removed 1 base from V and 1 base from J, with 11 bases in between. This CDR3 is built from 15 residues. The CDR3 DNA follows: TGTGCCAGCAGCTTGTTGACAGACCCGAACACTGAAGCTTTCTTT. This encodes CASSLLTDPNTEAFF.

This clonotype has a count of ten or more. The chain is built from TRBV6-1 and TRBJ1-1; 9 bases fit TRBD1. The CDR3 sequence is 13 residues long. Germline V gene lookup returns CDR1 MNHNS and CDR2 SASEGT. J gave up 7 bases and V 2 bases, and 2 bases lay outside the gene matches. This CDR3 reads CASSETGQGEAFF. In nucleotides, the CDR3 is TGTGCCAGCAGTGAAACGGGACAGGGTGAAGCTTTCTTT.

This clonotype was observed many times. V gene TRBV7-2 combines with J gene TRBJ2-1; 10 nucleotides match TRBD2. The V gene end was trimmed by 5 bases and the J gene end by 12 bases; junction bases not matched to a gene: 19. CDR1 and CDR2 (germline): SGHTA, FQGNSA. This CDR3 region has 17 residues. CDR3 amino acids: CASSPPLSSGGLVWQFF. CDR3 in DNA: TGTGCCAGCAGCCCCCCCCTTTCTAGCGGGGGCTTAGTATGGCAGTTCTTC.

At least ten counts were recorded for this clonotype. This CDR3 is CASSLGFGHEQYF. The CDR3 DNA reads as TGTGCCAGCAGCTTAGGTTTCGGGCACGAGCAGTACTTC. The chain links TRBV7-2 to TRBJ2-7, with D unresolved. Trimming pared 1 base from V and 5 bases from J, leaving 9 bases between. The CDR3 runs 13 residues. Germline V gene data show CDR1 as SGHTA and CDR2 as FQGNSA.

The rearrangement links TRBV23-1 to TRBJ1-4, with D maybe TRBD1 (5 bases). TRBV23-1 is filed as an ORF, its function uncertain. The CDR3 runs to 18 residues. V was shortened by 0 bases and J by 0 bases, with 14 bases between the two germline ends. CDR3 in amino acids: CASSQSTGDQPTNEKLFF. CDR3 DNA sequence: TGCGCCAGCAGTCAATCCACGGGGGATCAACCAACTAATGAAAAACTGTTTTTT.

This clonotype was detected ten times or more. The genes are TRBV4-2 and TRBJ2-1; D is unresolved. Germline lookup yields CDR1 LGHNA and CDR2 YNFKEQ. The V gene lost 4 bases and the J gene lost 3 bases, with 13 bases spanning the gap. The CDR3 spans 15 residues. The CDR3 protein is CASSPSEPGYNEQFF. CDR3 DNA sequence: TGTGCCAGCAGCCCGTCGGAGCCCGGCTACAATGAGCAGTTCTTC.

This clonotype has at least ten counts. The chain combines TRBV5-1 with TRBJ2-3; D could derive from TRBD1 or TRBD2 (5 bases each). With 5 bases removed from V and 6 bases from J, the gap between germline ends came to 10 bases. The CDR3 sequence is 12 residues long. Germline-derived CDR1 and CDR2 are SGHRS and YFSETQ. The CDR3 DNA is TGCGCCAGCAGACGGGGCCTGGATACGCAGTATTTT. Protein sequence: CASRRGLDTQYF.

The chain recombines TRBV11-2 with TRBJ1-1; D call uncertain. The CDR3 loop spans 13 amino acids. From germline, CDR1 is SGHAT and CDR2 FQNNGV. Between the trimmed V and J ends, which lost 3 bases and 0 bases, there was a span of 5 bases. This CDR3 reads CASSFQVNTEAFF. The CDR3 DNA is TGTGCCAGCAGCTTCCAAGTGAACACTGAAGCTTTCTTT.

A few counts support this clonotype. V and J are TRBV5-8 and TRBJ2-5, with D possibly TRBD1 on 6 matching bases. The CDR3 is made up of 13 amino acids. The germline gives CDR1 SGHTS, CDR2 YDEGEE. Between the trimmed V and J ends, which lost 4 bases and 5 bases, there was a span of 12 bases. The CDR3 loop is CASSPDRSETQYF. The CDR3 DNA reads as TGTGCCAGCAGCCCAGACAGGTCGGAGACCCAGTACTTC.

The chain recombines TRBV29-1 with TRBJ2-1, with TRBD1 as a possible D gene (6 bases). Trimming pared 4 bases from V and 2 bases from J, leaving 18 bases between. The CDR3 contains 16 residues. The germline V gene encodes CDR1 SQVTM and CDR2 ANQGSEA. In DNA form, the CDR3 reads TGCAGCGTTGGGGGGCTACTAACGATTACCTACAATGAGCAGTTCTTC. Amino acids: CSVGGLLTITYNEQFF.

This chain joins TRBV11-3 and TRBJ1-1; D perhaps matches TRBD1 (5 bases). The germline V gene has CDR1 SGHNT and CDR2 YENEEA. The CDR3 has 15 amino acids. Between the trimmed V and J ends, which lost 3 bases and 4 bases, there was a span of 15 bases. The CDR3 DNA follows: TGTGCCAGCAGCTTCTTAGGAGGGGCTGGCACTGAAGCTTTCTTT. Residues: CASSFLGGAGTEAFF.

This clonotype has ten or more counts. V usage is TRBV20-1 and J usage is TRBJ2-1, with 10 nucleotides matching TRBD2. Germline CDR1 and CDR2: DFQATT and SNEGSKA (reference sequence). CDR3 length: 18 amino acids. The V and J ends lost 1 base and 1 base, in that order; junction bases with no gene match: 10. In DNA, the CDR3 is TGCAGTGCTAGAGTAAGGGCTAGCGGGAGAGGATCCTACAATGAGCAGTTCTTC. This translates into CSARVRASGRGSYNEQFF.

There are many counts of this clonotype. The chain employs TRBV19 and TRBJ2-3; D might be TRBD2 (6 bases). The CDR3 runs to 14 residues. The germline gives CDR1 LNHDA, CDR2 SQIVND (reference sequence). The V end lost 5 bases, the J end lost 4 bases, and 13 bases lay between the germline ends. The CDR3: CASSLTGLSDTQYF. The CDR3 DNA reads TGTGCCAGTAGTCTCACGGGACTTTCAGATACGCAGTATTTT.